This T cell receptor (beta chain) was recovered during a study of cytomegalovirus exposure and HLA in healthy donors. The study's findings and limits: Some TCR beta chains (roughly 150 of them) were listed as cytomegalovirus-associated.

This clone was picked up a small number of times. Its antigen is still unknown. PCR involved 60 Vbeta and 13 Jbeta primers. The data were produced by immunoSEQ multiplex PCR, yet TCRdb's version contains in-frame clones alone and is incomplete. The sample has around 100,000 clones, approximately 66% seen once; the top ten hold around 3.5%. Germline values: CDR1 WSHSY, CDR2 SAAADI. The CDR3 is 14 residues long. The gene calls are TRBV10-2 and TRBJ2-5, with TRBD1 identical over 10 bases. The J call could be wrong; TRBJ2-7 is a better fit for the DNA end. The sample taken for sequencing was PBMCs. The TCR originated in a woman aged 45-60 years in good health and CMV-seronegative. For the CDR3, the DNA is TGCGCCAGCAGTGCGAGGACAGGGGGGTACGAGCAGTACTTC. Protein product: CASSARTGGYEQYF.